This T cell receptor beta chain was captured by sequencing in a study of blood T cells in healthy people across ages. Germline V gene lookup returns CDR1 LGHNA and CDR2 YSLEER. This CDR3 spans 17 amino acids. The people who gave samples were healthy Caucasians from Russia, aged roughly 6 to 100. About this clonotype: The antigen remains undetermined. Germline is not matched at one junction end, which may reflect a read error.

Alongside a J-beta primer mix, a sample-barcoded 5' primer served in a second PCR lasting 7 to 11 cycles. Each cDNA molecule was tagged by a template-switch adaptor with 12 random nucleotides. TCRdb analysed the 5' RACE reads with MiXCR anew, one entry per CDR3 protein. The sample has 1.5 million to 2 million distinct CDR3 sequences; roughly 27% are singletons. General study points: The long-lived group displayed more naive CD4+ cells, plus higher diversity, than the aged donors did.

The sequencing sample was made of blood. This chain connects TRBV4-3 to TRBJ2-2; 11 bases line up with TRBD2. The TCR sequence derives from a woman aged 25 to 39 in good health. CDR3 residues: CAGSQASGRIQSRELFF. CDR3 coding DNA: TGCGCCGGCAGCCAGGCTAGCGGGAGGATACAGAGCAGGGAGCTGTTTTTT.